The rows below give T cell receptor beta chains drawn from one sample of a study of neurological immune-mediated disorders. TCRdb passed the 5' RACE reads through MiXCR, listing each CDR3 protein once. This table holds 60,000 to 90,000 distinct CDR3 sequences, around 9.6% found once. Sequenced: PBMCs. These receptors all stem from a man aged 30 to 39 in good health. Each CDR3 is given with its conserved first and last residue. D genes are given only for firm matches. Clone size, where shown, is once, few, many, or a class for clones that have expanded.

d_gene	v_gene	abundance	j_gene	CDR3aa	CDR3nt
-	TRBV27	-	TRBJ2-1	CASSFLLGQGIVDEQFF	TGTGCCAGCAGTTTCCTGTTAGGCCAGGGCATTGTCGATGAGCAGTTCTTC
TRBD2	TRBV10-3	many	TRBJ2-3	CAIGTSGATSTDTQYF	TGTGCCATCGGGACTAGCGGGGCTACTAGCACAGATACGCAGTATTTT
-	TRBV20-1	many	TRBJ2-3	CSARDGPDTQYF	TGCAGTGCTAGAGATGGTCCAGATACGCAGTATTTT
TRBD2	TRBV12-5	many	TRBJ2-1	CASGLVPDGRALDDEQFF	TGTGCTAGTGGTTTGGTACCGGACGGGAGGGCCCTCGATGATGAGCAGTTCTTC
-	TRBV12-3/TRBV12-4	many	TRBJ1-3	CASSGGRNAIYF	TGTGCCAGCAGTGGGGGGCGCAACGCCATATATTTT
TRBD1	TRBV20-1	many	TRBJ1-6	CSARAGTGGSYSPLHF	TGCAGTGCTAGAGCGGGGACAGGGGGCTCGTATTCACCCCTCCACTTT
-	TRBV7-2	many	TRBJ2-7	CASSLGGVEAEQYF	TGTGCCAGCAGCTTAGGGGGAGTGGAGGCCGAGCAGTACTTC
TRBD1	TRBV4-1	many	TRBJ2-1	CASSRRPATGVNEQFF	TGCGCCAGCAGCCGAAGGCCGGCGACAGGGGTCAATGAGCAGTTCTTC
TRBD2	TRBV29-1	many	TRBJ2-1	CSVGTSWVYNEQFF	TGCAGCGTGGGGACTAGCTGGGTGTACAATGAGCAGTTCTTC
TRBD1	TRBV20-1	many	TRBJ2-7	CSARDINRGEQYF	TGCAGTGCTAGAGACATAAACAGGGGCGAGCAGTACTTC
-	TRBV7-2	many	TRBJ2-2	CASTFGGVTGELFF	TGTGCCAGCACCTTTGGGGGAGTGACCGGGGAGCTGTTTTTT
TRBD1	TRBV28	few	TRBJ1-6	CASSSDRGISPLHF	TGTGCCAGCAGTTCCGACAGGGGGATCTCACCCCTCCACTTT
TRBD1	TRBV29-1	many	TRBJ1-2	CSVGGQGDYGYTF	TGCAGCGTTGGCGGACAGGGAGACTATGGCTACACCTTC
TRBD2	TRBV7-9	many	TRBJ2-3	CASSPGTSGNTDTQYF	TGTGCCAGCAGCCCGGGGACTAGCGGGAACACAGATACGCAGTATTTT